This TCR beta chain was identified during a study of OX40 agonist ivuxolimab in advanced cancers. Study-level background: Those treated in dose escalation had hepatocellular carcinoma, melanoma, renal cell cancer or head and neck cancer.

V lost 3 bases and J lost 2, with 5 bases in between. CDR3 length: 13 amino acids. Germline lookup yields CDR1 SEHNR and CDR2 FQNEAQ (reference sequence). The repertoire was sequenced with immunoSEQ multiplex PCR; TCRdb's copy has only in-frame clones and lacks some. The table lists about 27,000 clones, 76% of them singletons. This clone was picked up a small number of times. This specimen was CD4+ or CD8+ T cells sorted from blood, taken in a trial of the OX40 agonist ivuxolimab. V is TRBV7-9 and J is TRBJ2-1; D not resolved. This TCR derives from an adult with an advanced solid tumor such as melanoma, head and neck, liver or kidney cancer. The CDR3 is CASSFPPYNEQFF. CDR3 nucleotides: TGTGCCAGCAGCTTCCCTCCCTACAATGAGCAGTTCTTC.